A selection of T cell receptor beta chains follows, all from one sample in a study of CD8+ T cells in alopecia areata. Data came from immunoSEQ multiplex PCR; TCRdb stores just in-frame clones and leaves some out. The sample holds approximately 180,000 clones, 53% seen once. Sample: CD8+ T cells sorted from blood, taken at week 24, from a patient treated with tofacitinib. The receptors come from a human donor with alopecia areata. CDR3s include the opening cysteine and the closing phenylalanine or tryptophan. The order of the fields is clone size, D gene, V gene, J gene, CDR3 protein, CDR3 DNA. A D gene is named only where the DNA matches it firmly. A row's size may be missing; if present it is once, few, many or a size class.

size: NA; D: NA; V: TRBV7-9; J: TRBJ1-1; CDR3: CASSLTASNTEAFF; DNA: TGTGCCAGCAGCTTAACGGCCAGCAACACTGAAGCTTTCTTT
size: few; D: NA; V: TRBV15; J: TRBJ1-5; CDR3: CATSRDNQPQHF; DNA: TGTGCCACCAGCAGAGACAATCAGCCCCAGCATTTT
size: once; D: NA; V: TRBV15; J: TRBJ2-6; CDR3: CATSIHSGANVLTF; DNA: TGTGCCACCAGCATCCACTCTGGGGCCAACGTCCTGACTTTC
size: few; D: NA; V: TRBV29-1; J: TRBJ2-2; CDR3: CSVEGAGRTGELFF; DNA: TGCAGCGTTGAAGGGGCGGGGCGCACCGGGGAGCTGTTTTTT
size: NA; D: NA; V: TRBV7-2; J: TRBJ2-3; CDR3: CASSLAGVLQDFTDTQYF; DNA: TGTGCCAGCAGCTTAGCAGGAGTACTTCAAGACTTCACAGATACGCAGTATTTT
size: NA; D: TRBD1; V: TRBV4-1; J: TRBJ2-1; CDR3: CASSQAPGQDNEQFF; DNA: TGCGCCAGCAGCCAGGCGCCGGGACAGGACAATGAGCAGTTCTTC
size: NA; D: NA; V: TRBV19; J: TRBJ2-2; CDR3: CASSIPPGGRVGRELFF; DNA: TGTGCCAGTAGTATCCCGCCGGGCGGCAGGGTGGGCCGGGAGCTGTTTTTT
size: NA; D: TRBD1; V: TRBV4-3; J: TRBJ1-6; CDR3: CASSRVRDSPNSPLHF; DNA: TGCGCCAGCAGCCGAGTTCGGGACAGCCCTAATTCACCCCTCCACTTT
size: NA; D: TRBD1; V: TRBV9; J: TRBJ1-4; CDR3: CASSVDDRGVEKLFF; DNA: TGTGCCAGCAGCGTAGACGACAGGGGAGTTGAAAAACTGTTTTTT
size: NA; D: NA; V: TRBV27; J: TRBJ2-3; CDR3: CASSLISNTDTQYF; DNA: TGTGCCAGCAGTTTAATAAGCAACACAGATACGCAGTATTTT
size: NA; D: TRBD1; V: TRBV4-3; J: TRBJ2-7; CDR3: CASSAGTGGSYEQYF; DNA: TGCGCCAGCAGCGCCGGGACAGGGGGATCCTACGAGCAGTACTTC
size: once; D: NA; V: TRBV30; J: TRBJ2-2; CDR3: CAWSVTGELFF; DNA: TGTGCCTGGAGTGTAACCGGGGAGCTGTTTTTT
size: NA; D: NA; V: TRBV29-1; J: TRBJ1-2; CDR3: CSVEGTGIYGYTF; DNA: TGCAGCGTTGAAGGAACAGGGATCTATGGCTACACCTTC
size: NA; D: NA; V: TRBV29-1; J: TRBJ2-4; CDR3: CSALENIQYF; DNA: TGCAGCGCACTAGAAAACATTCAGTACTTC
size: NA; D: NA; V: TRBV5-1; J: TRBJ1-1; CDR3: CASSFKGLNTEAFF; DNA: TGCGCCAGCAGCTTTAAGGGTCTGAACACTGAAGCTTTCTTT
size: NA; D: NA; V: TRBV4-3; J: TRBJ2-1; CDR3: CASSQGASTNEQFF; DNA: TGCGCCAGCAGCCAAGGGGCTAGCACCAATGAGCAGTTCTTC
size: NA; D: NA; V: TRBV11-2; J: TRBJ1-2; CDR3: CASSLSPGYGYTF; DNA: TGTGCCAGCAGCTTATCTCCGGGCTATGGCTACACCTTC
size: NA; D: NA; V: TRBV6-5; J: TRBJ1-1; CDR3: CASSYSDRNTEAFF; DNA: TGTGCCAGCAGTTACTCGGACCGGAACACTGAAGCTTTCTTT
size: NA; D: NA; V: TRBV7-6; J: TRBJ2-1; CDR3: CASSLGGATIGNEQFF; DNA: TGTGCCAGCAGCTTAGGGGGAGCTACGATCGGAAATGAGCAGTTCTTC
size: NA; D: TRBD2; V: TRBV30; J: TRBJ2-1; CDR3: CACPRDRRLAGAGDEQFF; DNA: TGTGCCTGCCCCCGGGACAGGAGACTAGCGGGGGCCGGGGATGAGCAGTTCTTC
size: few; D: NA; V: TRBV27; J: TRBJ1-2; CDR3: CASRASYRNYGYTF; DNA: TGTGCCAGCAGGGCCTCATATAGAAACTATGGCTACACCTTC
size: NA; D: NA; V: TRBV7-9; J: TRBJ2-2; CDR3: CASSLVVTANTGELFF; DNA: TGTGCCAGCAGCTTAGTAGTGACAGCGAACACCGGGGAGCTGTTTTTT
size: few; D: TRBD1; V: TRBV29-1; J: TRBJ2-7; CDR3: CSVDRQGKGAAEQYF; DNA: TGCAGCGTTGATAGACAGGGAAAAGGAGCCGCCGAGCAGTACTTC
size: NA; D: NA; V: TRBV5-1; J: TRBJ2-3; CDR3: CASSLGQSSTDTQYF; DNA: TGCGCCAGCAGCTTGGGACAGTCAAGCACAGATACGCAGTATTTT
size: NA; D: NA; V: TRBV4-3; J: TRBJ1-2; CDR3: CASSQSGTVYGYTF; DNA: TGCGCCAGCAGCCAATCCGGAACTGTCTATGGCTACACCTTC
size: few; D: TRBD1; V: TRBV19; J: TRBJ2-2; CDR3: CASGYRQGAYTGELFF; DNA: TGTGCCAGTGGATACCGACAGGGGGCATACACCGGGGAGCTGTTTTTT
size: NA; D: NA; V: TRBV13; J: TRBJ2-3; CDR3: CASSSTSDTQYF; DNA: TGTGCCAGCAGCTCCACAAGTGATACGCAGTATTTT
size: NA; D: TRBD2; V: TRBV11-2; J: TRBJ2-3; CDR3: CASSLELAGPTDTQYF; DNA: TGTGCCAGCAGCTTAGAACTAGCGGGGCCCACAGATACGCAGTATTTT
size: NA; D: TRBD1; V: TRBV9; J: TRBJ1-2; CDR3: CASSPDVTGMDGYTF; DNA: TGTGCCAGCAGCCCGGACGTGACAGGGATGGACGGCTACACCTTC
size: NA; D: NA; V: TRBV11-2; J: TRBJ2-3; CDR3: CASSPRTTSDTQYF; DNA: TGTGCCAGCAGCCCCCGGACTACTTCAGATACGCAGTATTTT
size: few; D: TRBD2; V: TRBV7-2; J: TRBJ2-3; CDR3: CASSLGASGKNGQYF; DNA: TGTGCCAGCAGCTTAGGCGCGAGCGGGAAAAATGGGCAGTATTTT
size: NA; D: NA; V: TRBV5-1; J: TRBJ1-2; CDR3: CASRGGNLYGYTF; DNA: TGCGCCAGCAGGGGTGGCAACCTCTATGGCTACACCTTC
size: NA; D: NA; V: TRBV7-9; J: TRBJ1-2; CDR3: CASSPPGRGPDGYTF; DNA: TGTGCCAGCAGCCCCCCGGGCAGGGGACCTGATGGCTACACCTTC